Below are 8 T cell receptor beta chains sequenced from a single sample in a study of blood T cell repertoires in COVID-19. Clones were read by immunoSEQ multiplex PCR, and TCRdb kept only the in-frame ones, dropping some. The table records over 350,000 clones, 88% of them present only once. Specimen: PBMCs or T cells enriched from blood (not recorded which). The receptor set was obtained from a woman aged 18-29 years who had recovered from COVID-19.

V usage is TRBV3-1 (or the pseudogene TRBV3-2) and J usage is TRBJ2-2; maybe TRBD2 (5 bases). The germline V gene encodes CDR1 LGHDT and CDR2 YNNKEL (reference sequence). The V and J ends lost 3 bases and 3 bases respectively, with 11 bases between them. This CDR3 is 15 amino acids long. CDR3 protein: CASSHEGVDTGELFF. The CDR3 bases are TGTGCCAGCAGCCATGAGGGTGTGGACACCGGGGAGCTGTTTTTT.

The rearrangement links TRBV2 to TRBJ2-4; D is possibly TRBD2 (5 bases). V gave up 6 bases and J gave up 0 bases, with 12 bases separating them. The CDR3 spans 15 residues. Germline values: CDR1 SNHLY, CDR2 FYNNEI. CDR3 sequence: CASSPERLAKNIQYF. The DNA of the CDR3 is TGTGCCAGCAGCCCCGAGCGGCTAGCCAAAAACATTCAGTACTTC. The complete variable domain, with remaining parts taken from reference TRBV2 and TRBJ2-4, reads EPEVTQTPSHQVTQMGQEVILRCVPISNHLYFYWYRQILGQKVEFLVSFYNNEISEKSEIFDDQFSVERPDGSNFTLKIRSTKLEDSAMYFCASSPERLAKNIQYFGAGTRLSVL.

This chain connects TRBV7-8 to TRBJ2-5; D is perhaps TRBD2 (5 bases). The germline gives CDR1 SGHVS, CDR2 FQNEAQ. V lost 0 bases to trimming and J lost 5 bases, with 10 bases between them. This CDR3 has 14 amino acids. The CDR3 bases are TGTGCCAGCAGCTTAGCGGCTGTAGCGGAGACCCAGTACTTC. Translating gives CASSLAAVAETQYF.

The chain uses TRBV3-1 (or the pseudogene TRBV3-2) and TRBJ1-1; perhaps TRBD1 as D (5 bases). The CDR3 length is 15 residues. CDR1 LGHDT and CDR2 YNNKEL come from the germline V gene (reference sequence). V was pared by 1 base and J by 7 bases, with 16 bases between. CDR3: CASSQAFAGINEAFF. CDR3 in DNA: TGTGCCAGCAGCCAAGCGTTTGCAGGGATAAATGAAGCTTTCTTT.

The genes are TRBV6-5 and TRBJ1-4, with D hard to call. V was trimmed by 6 bases and J by 5 bases, leaving 13 bases between them. The germline V gene has CDR1 MNHEY and CDR2 SVGAGI. The CDR3 consists of 14 residues. The chain's CDR3 is CASSPGNANEKLFF. The CDR3 DNA sequence: TGTGCCAGCAGCCCAGGAAATGCCAATGAAAAACTGTTTTTT.

This chain joins TRBV10-1 and TRBJ2-7; 9 nucleotides align to TRBD1. V trimming: 6 bases; J trimming: 5 bases; junction bases outside the gene matches: 11. This CDR3 region has 15 residues. CDR1 WNHNN and CDR2 SYGVQD come from the germline V gene (reference sequence). CDR3 loop: CASSPTGQGFNEQYF. The CDR3 coding sequence is TGCGCCAGCAGCCCCACGGGACAGGGCTTCAACGAGCAGTACTTC.

The CDR3 protein is CASSFSYGGGQETQYF. In DNA, the CDR3 is TGTGCCAGCAGCTTCTCCTATGGGGGGGGCCAAGAGACCCAGTACTTC. The rearrangement links TRBV7-9 to TRBJ2-5, with 7 bases matching TRBD2. In germline, CDR1 is SEHNR, CDR2 FQNEAQ (reference sequence). The J segment lost 1 base and the V segment lost 3 bases, leaving 8 bases of the junction unmatched. The CDR3 is made up of 16 amino acids.

V and J are TRBV27 and TRBJ1-2, with 7 bases that match TRBD1. CDR3 size: 15 residues. CDR1 is MNHEY and CDR2 is SMNVEV in the germline V gene (reference sequence). V shed 4 bases, J shed 2 bases, and the junction held 7 bases outside the gene matches. The CDR3 nucleotides read TGTGCCAGCAGTTCCTTCCCGACAGGGAACTATGGCTACACCTTC. Amino acid sequence: CASSSFPTGNYGYTF.